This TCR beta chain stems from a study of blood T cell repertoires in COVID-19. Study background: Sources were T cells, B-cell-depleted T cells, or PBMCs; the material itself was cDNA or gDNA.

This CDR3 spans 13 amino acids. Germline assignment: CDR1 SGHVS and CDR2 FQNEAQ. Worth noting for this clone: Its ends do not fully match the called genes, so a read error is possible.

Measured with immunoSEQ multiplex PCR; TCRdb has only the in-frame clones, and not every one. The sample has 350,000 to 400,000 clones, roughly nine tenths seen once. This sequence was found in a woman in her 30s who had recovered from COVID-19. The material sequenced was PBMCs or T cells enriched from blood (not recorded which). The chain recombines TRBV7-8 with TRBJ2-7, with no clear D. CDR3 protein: CASSLESRSAPNF. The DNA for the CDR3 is TGTGCCAGCAGCTTAGAGTCTAGGTCAGCCCCCAACTTC. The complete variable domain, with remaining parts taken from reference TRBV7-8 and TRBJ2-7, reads GAGVSQSPRYKVAKRGQDVALRCDPISGHVSLFWYQQALGQGPEFLTYFQNEAQLDKSGLPSDRFFAERPEGSVSTLKIQRTQQEDSAVYLCASSLESRSAPNFGPGTRLTVT.